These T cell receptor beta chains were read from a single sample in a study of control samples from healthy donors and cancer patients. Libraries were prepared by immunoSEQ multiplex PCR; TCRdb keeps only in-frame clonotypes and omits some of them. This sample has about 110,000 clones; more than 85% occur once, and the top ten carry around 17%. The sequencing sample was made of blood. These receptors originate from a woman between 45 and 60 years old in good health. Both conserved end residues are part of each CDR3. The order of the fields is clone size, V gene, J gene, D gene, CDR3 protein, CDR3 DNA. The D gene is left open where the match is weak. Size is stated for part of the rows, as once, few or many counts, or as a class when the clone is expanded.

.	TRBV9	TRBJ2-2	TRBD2	CASSVGGRAGELFF	TGTGCCAGCAGCGTAGGCGGGAGGGCCGGGGAGCTGTTTTTT
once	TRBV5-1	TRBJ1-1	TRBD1	CASSLSTEGATEAFF	TGCGCCAGCAGCTTGAGCACCGAGGGGGCCACTGAAGCTTTCTTT
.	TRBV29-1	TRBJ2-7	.	CSAEEGPSNEQYF	TGCAGCGCTGAGGAGGGTCCGTCCAACGAGCAGTACTTC
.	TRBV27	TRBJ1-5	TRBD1	CASRRGQDDGNQPQHF	TGTGCCAGCAGGAGGGGGCAGGATGATGGCAATCAGCCCCAGCATTTT
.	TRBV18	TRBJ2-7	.	CASSTETAYEQYF	TGTGCCAGCTCAACAGAGACAGCCTACGAGCAGTACTTC
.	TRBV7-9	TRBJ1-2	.	CASSLALGSYGYTF	TGTGCCAGCAGCTTAGCGCTTGGCTCCTATGGCTACACCTTC
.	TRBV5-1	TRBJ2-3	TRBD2	CASSSGGSDTQYF	TGCGCCAGCAGTAGCGGGGGTTCAGATACGCAGTATTTT
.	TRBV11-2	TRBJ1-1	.	CASSLRGPNTEAFF	TGTGCCAGCAGCTTACGAGGACCGAACACTGAAGCTTTCTTT
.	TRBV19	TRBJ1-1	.	CASSYAAMNTEAFF	TGTGCCAGTAGTTATGCGGCTATGAACACTGAAGCTTTCTTT
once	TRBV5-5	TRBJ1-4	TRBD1	CASSQRTGVYEKLFF	TGTGCCAGCAGCCAGAGGACAGGGGTTTATGAAAAACTGTTTTTT
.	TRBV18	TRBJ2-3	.	CASSPPLLGRVSTDTQYF	TGTGCCAGCTCACCGCCGCTTTTAGGGCGGGTGTCCACAGATACGCAGTATTTT
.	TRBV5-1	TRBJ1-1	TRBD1	CASSPGQGTAEAFF	TGCGCCAGCAGCCCGGGACAGGGGACGGCTGAAGCTTTCTTT
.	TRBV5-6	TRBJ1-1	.	CASSLGSGPLPGGAFF	TGTGCCAGCAGCTTGGGTTCGGGACCCCTACCAGGCGGAGCTTTCTTT
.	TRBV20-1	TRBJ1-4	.	CSAWPTGWLFF	TGCAGTGCTTGGCCGACAGGCTGGCTGTTTTTT
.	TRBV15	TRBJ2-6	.	CATSRERSGANVLTF	TGTGCCACCAGCAGAGAACGCTCTGGGGCCAACGTCCTGACTTTC
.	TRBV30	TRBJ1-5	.	CAWTTWGQPQHF	TGTGCCTGGACCACCTGGGGTCAGCCCCAGCATTTT
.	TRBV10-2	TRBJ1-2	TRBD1	CASGQVTNYGYTF	TGCGCCAGTGGACAGGTTACTAACTATGGCTACACCTTC
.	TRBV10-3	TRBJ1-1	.	CAIKAGRTEAFF	TGTGCCATCAAAGCAGGGAGAACTGAAGCTTTCTTT
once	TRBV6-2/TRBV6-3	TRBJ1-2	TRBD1	CASSRNTGGAYGYTF	TGTGCCAGCAGTCGCAATACAGGGGGCGCGTATGGCTACACCTTC
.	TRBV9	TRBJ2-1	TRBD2	CASSAPPSGANEQFF	TGTGCCAGCAGCGCGCCCCCTAGCGGGGCCAATGAGCAGTTCTTC
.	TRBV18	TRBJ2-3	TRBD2	CASSPRASGGAVTDTQYF	TGTGCCAGCTCACCAAGGGCTAGCGGGGGGGCCGTTACAGATACGCAGTATTTT
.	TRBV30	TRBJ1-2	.	CACSRGLPGYTF	TGTGCCTGCTCGCGGGGGCTACCCGGCTACACCTTC
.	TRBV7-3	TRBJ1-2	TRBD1	CASSLSTGGYYGYTF	TGTGCCAGCAGCTTAAGCACAGGGGGATACTATGGCTACACCTTC
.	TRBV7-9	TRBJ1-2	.	CAVRGENYGYTF	TGTGCCGTCCGCGGGGAAAACTATGGCTACACCTTC
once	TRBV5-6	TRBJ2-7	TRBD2	CASSRASGGDSYEQYF	TGTGCCAGCAGCCGGGCTAGCGGGGGGGACTCCTACGAGCAGTACTTC
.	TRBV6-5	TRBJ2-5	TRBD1	CASSKPDREETQYF	TGTGCCAGCAGCAAACCGGACAGGGAAGAGACCCAGTACTTC
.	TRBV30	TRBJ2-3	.	CAWSTGPPNTDTQYF	TGTGCCTGGAGTACGGGGCCCCCTAACACAGATACGCAGTATTTT
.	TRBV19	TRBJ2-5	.	CASSSGQTGQETQYF	TGTGCCAGTAGTAGCGGACAGACGGGGCAAGAGACCCAGTACTTC
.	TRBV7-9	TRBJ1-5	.	CASSPSGGPYSNQPQHF	TGTGCCAGCAGCCCCTCGGGGGGGCCATATAGCAATCAGCCCCAGCATTTT
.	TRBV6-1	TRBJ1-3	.	CASSEGAFSGNTIYF	TGTGCCAGCAGTGAAGGAGCCTTCTCTGGAAACACCATATATTTT
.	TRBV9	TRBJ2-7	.	CASSAGLQDGEQYF	TGTGCCAGCAGCGCGGGGCTCCAAGACGGCGAGCAGTACTTC
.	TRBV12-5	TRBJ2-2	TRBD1	CASGLVLTGGKNGELFF	TGTGCTAGTGGTTTGGTATTGACAGGGGGCAAGAACGGGGAGCTGTTTTTT
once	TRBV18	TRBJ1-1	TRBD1	CASSPSTGTGVRSTEAFF	TGTGCCAGCTCACCGTCGACCGGGACAGGGGTACGTAGCACTGAAGCTTTCTTT
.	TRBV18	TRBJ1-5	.	CASSLDMNQPQHF	TGTGCCAGCTCACTAGACATGAATCAGCCCCAGCATTTT
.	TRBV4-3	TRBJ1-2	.	CASSQLTQGYGYTF	TGCGCCAGCAGCCAACTGACTCAGGGCTATGGCTACACCTTC
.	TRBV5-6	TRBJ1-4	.	CASSLPGGAELFF	TGTGCCAGCAGCTTGCCCGGGGGGGCGGAACTGTTTTTT
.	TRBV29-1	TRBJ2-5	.	CSVDPGWEQETQYF	TGCAGCGTTGATCCAGGTTGGGAGCAAGAGACCCAGTACTTC
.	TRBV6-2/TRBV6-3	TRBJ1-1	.	CASTPSGMNTEAFF	TGTGCCAGCACCCCATCTGGTATGAACACTGAAGCTTTCTTT
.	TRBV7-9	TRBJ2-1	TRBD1	CASRSGTGGYNEQFF	TGTGCCAGCAGATCAGGGACAGGGGGCTACAATGAGCAGTTCTTC
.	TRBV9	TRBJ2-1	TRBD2	CASSVGPSGTSSYNEQFF	TGTGCCAGCAGCGTAGGCCCGAGCGGGACTAGCTCCTACAATGAGCAGTTCTTC
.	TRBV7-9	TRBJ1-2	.	CASSLGTPYGGYTF	TGTGCCAGCAGCTTAGGCACCCCCTACGGGGGCTACACCTTC
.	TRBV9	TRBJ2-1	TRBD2	CASSERLAGYNEQFF	TGTGCCAGCAGCGAGAGACTAGCGGGGTACAATGAGCAGTTCTTC
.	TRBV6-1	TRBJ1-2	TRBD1	CASSGSAGQGSNYGYTF	TGTGCCAGCAGTGGGTCAGCGGGACAGGGGTCCAACTATGGCTACACCTTC
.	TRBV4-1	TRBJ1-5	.	CASSRFKDQPQHF	TGCGCCAGCAGCCGATTTAAGGATCAGCCCCAGCATTTT
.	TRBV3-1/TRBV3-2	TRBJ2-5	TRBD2	CASSSTSVGQETQYF	TGTGCCAGCAGCTCGACTAGCGTAGGGCAAGAGACCCAGTACTTC
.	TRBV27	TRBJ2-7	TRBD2	CASSYGGVTYEQYF	TGTGCCAGCAGTTACGGGGGGGTAACCTACGAGCAGTACTTC
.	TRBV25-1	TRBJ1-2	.	CASSLLVSNYGYTF	TGTGCCAGCAGTTTACTGGTATCCAACTATGGCTACACCTTC
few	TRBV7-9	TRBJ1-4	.	CASSIGANSRRLFF	TGTGCCAGCAGTATAGGGGCGAATAGTAGGAGACTGTTTTTT
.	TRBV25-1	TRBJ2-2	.	CASRRVGSGELFF	TGTGCCAGCAGAAGAGTCGGCTCCGGGGAGCTGTTTTTT
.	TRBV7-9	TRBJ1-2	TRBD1	CASSFTGGTGAGYTF	TGTGCCAGCAGCTTTACCGGAGGAACAGGGGCTGGCTACACCTTC
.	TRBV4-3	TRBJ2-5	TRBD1	CASSQNYRRGQETQYF	TGCGCCAGCAGCCAAAACTACCGAAGGGGGCAGGAGACCCAGTACTTC
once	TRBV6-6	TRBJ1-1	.	CASRPDSHTEAFF	TGTGCCAGCAGACCCGACAGCCACACTGAAGCTTTCTTT
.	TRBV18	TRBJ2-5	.	CASSLTSMDQETQYF	TGTGCCAGCTCTCTAACTAGTATGGACCAAGAGACCCAGTACTTC
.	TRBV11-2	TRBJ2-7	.	CASSLGLSNYEQYF	TGTGCCAGCAGCTTGGGTCTGAGCAACTACGAGCAGTACTTC
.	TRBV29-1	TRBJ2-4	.	CSVERGYIQYF	TGCAGCGTTGAGAGGGGCTACATTCAGTACTTC
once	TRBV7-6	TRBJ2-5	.	CASSHSMDLREETQYF	TGTGCCAGCAGCCACAGTATGGATCTCCGTGAAGAGACCCAGTACTTC
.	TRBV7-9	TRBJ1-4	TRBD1	CASSRPQGASNEKLFF	TGTGCCAGCAGCCGACCCCAGGGGGCCTCTAATGAAAAACTGTTTTTT
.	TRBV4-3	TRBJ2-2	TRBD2	CASSQGTSVAGELFF	TGCGCCAGCAGCCAAGGGACTAGCGTCGCCGGGGAGCTGTTTTTT
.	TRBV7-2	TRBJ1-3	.	CASSLATGISGNTIYF	TGTGCCAGCAGCTTAGCCACAGGGATCTCTGGAAACACCATATATTTT